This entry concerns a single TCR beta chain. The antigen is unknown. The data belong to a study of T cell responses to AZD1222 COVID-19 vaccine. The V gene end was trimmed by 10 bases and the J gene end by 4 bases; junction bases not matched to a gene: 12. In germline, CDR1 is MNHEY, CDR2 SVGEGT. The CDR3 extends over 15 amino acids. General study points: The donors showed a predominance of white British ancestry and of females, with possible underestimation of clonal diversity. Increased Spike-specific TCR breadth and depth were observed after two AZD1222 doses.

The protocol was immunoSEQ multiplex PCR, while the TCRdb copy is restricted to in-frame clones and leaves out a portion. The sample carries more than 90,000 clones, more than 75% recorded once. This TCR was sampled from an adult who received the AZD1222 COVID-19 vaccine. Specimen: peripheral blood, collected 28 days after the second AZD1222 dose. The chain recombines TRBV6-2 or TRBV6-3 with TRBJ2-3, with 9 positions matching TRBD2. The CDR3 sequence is CATGPVLAGADTQYF. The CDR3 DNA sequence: TGTGCCACCGGCCCCGTTTTAGCGGGAGCAGATACGCAGTATTTT.